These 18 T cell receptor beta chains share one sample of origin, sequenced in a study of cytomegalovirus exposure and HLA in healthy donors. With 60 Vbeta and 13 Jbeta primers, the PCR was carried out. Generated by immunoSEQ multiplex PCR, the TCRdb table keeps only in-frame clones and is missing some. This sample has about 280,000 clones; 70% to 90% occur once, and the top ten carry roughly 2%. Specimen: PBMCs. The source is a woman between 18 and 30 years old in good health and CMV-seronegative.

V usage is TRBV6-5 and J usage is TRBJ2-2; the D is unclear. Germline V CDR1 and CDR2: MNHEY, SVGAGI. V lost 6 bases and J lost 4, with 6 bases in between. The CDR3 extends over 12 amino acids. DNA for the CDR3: TGTGCCAGCAGGCCCAGCACCGGGGAGCTGTTTTTT. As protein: CASRPSTGELFF.

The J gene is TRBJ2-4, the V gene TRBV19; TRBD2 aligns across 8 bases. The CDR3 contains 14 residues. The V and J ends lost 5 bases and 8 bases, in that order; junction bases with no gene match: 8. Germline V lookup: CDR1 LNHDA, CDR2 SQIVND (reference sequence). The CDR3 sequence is CASSFQGTRDIQYF. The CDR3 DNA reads TGTGCCAGTAGTTTCCAGGGGACTAGAGACATTCAGTACTTC.

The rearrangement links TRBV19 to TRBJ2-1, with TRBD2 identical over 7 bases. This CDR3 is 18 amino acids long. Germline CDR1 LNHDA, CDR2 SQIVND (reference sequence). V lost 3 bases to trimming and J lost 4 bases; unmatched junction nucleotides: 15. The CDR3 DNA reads TGTGCCAGTAGTATTAAGAAGCCCGGGGGGAACGTTTACAATGAGCAGTTCTTC. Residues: CASSIKKPGGNVYNEQFF. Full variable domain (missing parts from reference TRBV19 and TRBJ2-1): DGGITQSPKYLFRKEGQNVTLSCEQNLNHDAMYWYRQDPGQGLRLIYYSQIVNDFQKGDIAEGYSVSREKKESFPLTVTSAQKNPTAFYLCASSIKKPGGNVYNEQFFGPGTRLTVL.

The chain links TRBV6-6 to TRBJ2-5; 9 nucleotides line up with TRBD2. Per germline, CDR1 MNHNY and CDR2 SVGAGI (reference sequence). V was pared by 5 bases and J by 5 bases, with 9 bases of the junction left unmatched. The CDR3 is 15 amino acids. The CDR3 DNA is TGTGCCAGCAGTGGGGTTCTAGCGGGATCGGAGACCCAGTACTTC. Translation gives CASSGVLAGSETQYF.

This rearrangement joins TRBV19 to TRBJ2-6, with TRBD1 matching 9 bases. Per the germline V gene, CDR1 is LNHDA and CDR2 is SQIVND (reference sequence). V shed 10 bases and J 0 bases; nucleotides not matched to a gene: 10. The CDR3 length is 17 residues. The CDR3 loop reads CANRTGDGSSGANVLTF. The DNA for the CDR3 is TGTGCCAACCGGACAGGGGATGGAAGCTCTGGGGCCAACGTCCTGACTTTC.

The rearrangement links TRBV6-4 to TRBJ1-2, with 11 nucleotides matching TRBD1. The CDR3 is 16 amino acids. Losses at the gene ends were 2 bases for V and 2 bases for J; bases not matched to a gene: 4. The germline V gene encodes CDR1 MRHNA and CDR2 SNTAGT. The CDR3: CASSDGDRGGNYGYTF. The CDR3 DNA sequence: TGTGCCAGCAGTGACGGGGACAGGGGGGGAAACTATGGCTACACCTTC.

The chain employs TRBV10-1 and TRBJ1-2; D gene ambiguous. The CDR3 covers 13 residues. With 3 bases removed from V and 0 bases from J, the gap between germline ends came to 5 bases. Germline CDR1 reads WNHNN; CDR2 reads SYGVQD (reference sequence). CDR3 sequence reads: CASSEATNYGYTF. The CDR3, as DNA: TGCGCCAGCAGTGAAGCGACTAACTATGGCTACACCTTC.

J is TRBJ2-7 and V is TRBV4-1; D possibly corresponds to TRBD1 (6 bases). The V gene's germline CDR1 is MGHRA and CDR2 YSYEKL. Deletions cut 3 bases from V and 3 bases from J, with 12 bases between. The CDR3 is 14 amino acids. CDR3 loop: CASSQVQTGYEQYF. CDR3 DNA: TGCGCCAGCAGCCAGGTACAGACAGGCTACGAGCAGTACTTC.

CDR3 coding DNA: TGCGCCAGCAGTGAACACTCGCGGGGGATGGCCGGGGAGCTGTTTTTT. Its translation is CASSEHSRGMAGELFF. The chain joins TRBV10-1 to TRBJ2-2, with 7 bases identical to TRBD2. Germline trimming cut 3 bases from V and 6 bases from J; bases unmatched to any gene: 10. Germline CDR1 and CDR2: WNHNN and SYGVQD (reference sequence). This CDR3 has 16 amino acids.

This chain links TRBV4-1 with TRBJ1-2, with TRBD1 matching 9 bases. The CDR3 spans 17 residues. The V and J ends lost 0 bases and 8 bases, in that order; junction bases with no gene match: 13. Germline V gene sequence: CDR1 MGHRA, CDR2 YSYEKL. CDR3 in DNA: TGCGCCAGCAGCCAAGATCTTGGGACAGGGAGGAAAGGGGGCTACACCTTC. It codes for CASSQDLGTGRKGGYTF.

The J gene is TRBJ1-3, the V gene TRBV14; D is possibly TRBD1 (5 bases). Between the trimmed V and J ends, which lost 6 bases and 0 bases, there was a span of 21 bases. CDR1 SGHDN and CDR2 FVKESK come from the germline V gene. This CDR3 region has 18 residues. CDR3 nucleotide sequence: TGTGCCAGCAGTCGAAGCCTCGAGACAGCGCTCTCTGGAAACACCATATATTTT. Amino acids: CASSRSLETALSGNTIYF.

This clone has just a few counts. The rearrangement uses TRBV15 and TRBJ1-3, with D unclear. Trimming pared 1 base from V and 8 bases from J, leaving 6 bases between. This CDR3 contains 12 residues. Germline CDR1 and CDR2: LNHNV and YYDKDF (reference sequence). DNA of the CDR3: TGTGCCACCAGCAGAGTATCGGACACCATATATTTT. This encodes CATSRVSDTIYF.

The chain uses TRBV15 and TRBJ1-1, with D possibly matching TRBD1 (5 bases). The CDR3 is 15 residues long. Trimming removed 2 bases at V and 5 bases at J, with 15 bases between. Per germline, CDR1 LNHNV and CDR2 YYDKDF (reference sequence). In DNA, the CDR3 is TGTGCCACCAGCAGACGGGGGAGGGTAGAGACTGAAGCTTTCTTT. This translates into CATSRRGRVETEAFF.

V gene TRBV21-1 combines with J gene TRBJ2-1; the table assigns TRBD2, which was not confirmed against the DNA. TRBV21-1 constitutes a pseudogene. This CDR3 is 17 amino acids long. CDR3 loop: CASSKRNWTRDKNEQFF. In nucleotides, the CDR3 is TGTGCCAGCAGCAAGCGAAACTGGACTAGGGATAAGAATGAGCAGTTCTTC.

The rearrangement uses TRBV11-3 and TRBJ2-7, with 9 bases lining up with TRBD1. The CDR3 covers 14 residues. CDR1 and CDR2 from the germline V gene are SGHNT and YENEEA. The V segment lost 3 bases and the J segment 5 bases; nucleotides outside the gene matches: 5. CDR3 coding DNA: TGTGCCAGCAGCTTCGGACAGGGGAGGGACGAGCAGTACTTC. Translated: CASSFGQGRDEQYF.

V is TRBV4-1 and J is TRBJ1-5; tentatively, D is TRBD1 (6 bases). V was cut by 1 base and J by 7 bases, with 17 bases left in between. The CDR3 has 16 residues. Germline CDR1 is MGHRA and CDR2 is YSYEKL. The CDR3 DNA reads TGCGCCAGCAGCCAAGCATACAGGGTTTCCAAGCAGCCCCAGCATTTT. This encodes CASSQAYRVSKQPQHF.

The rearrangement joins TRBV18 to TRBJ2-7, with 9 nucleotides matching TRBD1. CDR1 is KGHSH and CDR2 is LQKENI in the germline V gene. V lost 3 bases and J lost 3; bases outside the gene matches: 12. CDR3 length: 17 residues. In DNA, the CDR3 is TGTGCCAGCTCACCGATTTTCCCGGGACAGGGTATCTACGAGCAGTACTTC. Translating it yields CASSPIFPGQGIYEQYF.

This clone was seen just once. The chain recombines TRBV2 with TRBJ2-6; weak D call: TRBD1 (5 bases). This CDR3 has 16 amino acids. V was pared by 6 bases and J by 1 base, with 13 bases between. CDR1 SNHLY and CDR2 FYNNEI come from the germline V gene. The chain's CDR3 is CASRATRQSGANVLTF. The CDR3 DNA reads TGTGCCAGCAGAGCCACAAGACAGTCTGGGGCCAACGTCCTGACTTTC. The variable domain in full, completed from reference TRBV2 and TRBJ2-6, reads EPEVTQTPSHQVTQMGQEVILRCVPISNHLYFYWYRQILGQKVEFLVSFYNNEISEKSEIFDDQFSVERPDGSNFTLKIRSTKLEDSAMYFCASRATRQSGANVLTFGAGSRLTVL.